These T cell receptor beta chains were read from a single sample in a study of beta chain features in type 1 diabetes. The table came from immunoSEQ multiplex PCR; TCRdb's copy has only in-frame clones and leaves some out. The sample records more than 100,000 clones, about 17% being singletons. Source material: central memory CD4+ T cells from blood. The source is a young man with type 1 diabetes. The CDR3 runs from the conserved cysteine through the conserved F or W. D genes are given only for firm matches.

CASSVNSGHNEKLFF TRBV9 . TRBJ1-4
CATSRTSGEQFF TRBV15 TRBD2 TRBJ2-1
CTSRDTGTDSYEQYF TRBV1 . TRBJ2-7
CAISGSPEGSSYNEQFF TRBV10-3 . TRBJ2-1
CASSPAESQPQHF TRBV18 . TRBJ1-5
CASSPLGDSRKLFF TRBV7-8 TRBD1 TRBJ1-4
CASSGSGGATGELFF TRBV11-2 TRBD2 TRBJ2-2
CAWSSGTGKSYNEQFF TRBV30 TRBD1 TRBJ2-1
CASSFGQGRTDTQYF TRBV7-8 TRBD1 TRBJ2-3
CASSLVGGALLVNEQFF TRBV7-6 . TRBJ2-1
CASSLSRRDGYTF TRBV27 . TRBJ1-2
CASSEGADFTGELFF TRBV25-1 . TRBJ2-2
CASSLHGVNYEQYF TRBV14 . TRBJ2-7
CASSLDGYEQYF TRBV11-2 . TRBJ2-7
CASSQEGRSPLHF TRBV14 . TRBJ1-6
CASSLGQGTGYEQYF TRBV5-4 TRBD1 TRBJ2-7
CAIGAYEQYF TRBV28 . TRBJ2-7
CASSIEQTYYGYTF TRBV19 . TRBJ1-2